This TCR beta chain was captured by sequencing in a study of cytomegalovirus exposure and HLA in healthy donors. The study's findings and limits: The classifier reportedly diagnosed cytomegalovirus status with high sensitivity and specificity. The study designated 150 or so TCR beta chains cytomegalovirus-associated. Testing in vitro showed a few CMV-associated chains specific for CMV antigens.

The donors were part of the validation cohort of 120 subjects. That cohort was separate from the first cohort, which comprised fewer than 800 subjects. Details on this clone: Its antigen remains unidentified.

This CDR3 is 14 amino acids long. Germline-derived CDR1 and CDR2 are SGHNT and YYREEE (reference sequence). V dropped 4 bases and J dropped 1 base, with 11 bases sitting between them. Method: immunoSEQ multiplex PCR; TCRdb's copy keeps in-frame clones and lacks some. The repertoire includes about 180,000 clones, roughly nine tenths of them detected once, and roughly 2.7% sits in the top ten. Specimen: PBMCs. V gene TRBV5-4 combines with J gene TRBJ1-1; D not certain. This sequence was found in a man younger than 35 in good health and CMV-seropositive. This CDR3 is CASSPYRGNTEAFF. The CDR3 DNA sequence: TGTGCCAGCAGCCCGTACCGCGGGAACACTGAAGCTTTCTTT.